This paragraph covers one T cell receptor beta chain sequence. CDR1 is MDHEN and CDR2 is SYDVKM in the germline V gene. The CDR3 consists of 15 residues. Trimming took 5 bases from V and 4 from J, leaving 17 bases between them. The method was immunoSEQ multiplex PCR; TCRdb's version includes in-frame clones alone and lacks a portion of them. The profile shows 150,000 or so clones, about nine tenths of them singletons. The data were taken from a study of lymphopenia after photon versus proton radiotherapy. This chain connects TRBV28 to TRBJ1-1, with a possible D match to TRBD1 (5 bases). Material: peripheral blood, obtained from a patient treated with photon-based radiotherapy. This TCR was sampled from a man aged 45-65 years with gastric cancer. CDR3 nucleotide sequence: TGTGCCAGCAGTCCCCCCCGGGACCTGGCCACTGAAGCTTTCTTT. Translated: CASSPPRDLATEAFF.